What follows is one T cell receptor beta chain and its context. The PCR ran on 60 Vbeta and 13 Jbeta primers. Repertoires were generated with immunoSEQ multiplex PCR, while TCRdb's copy carries only in-frame clones and drops some. The repertoire holds 150,000 to 200,000 clones, with roughly 80% as singletons. Per the germline V gene, CDR1 is WSHSY and CDR2 is SAAADI. With V trimmed by 4 bases and J by 5 bases, 8 bases remained unmatched. The CDR3 has 15 amino acids. This sample was included in a study of cytomegalovirus exposure and HLA in healthy donors. The sample taken for sequencing was PBMCs. The gene calls are TRBV10-2 and TRBJ2-1; 7 bases line up with TRBD1. The sequence was obtained from a young woman in good health and CMV-seronegative. CDR3 sequence (DNA): TGCGCCAGCAGTGCGAGACAGGGATCTAACAATGAGCAGTTCTTC. The encoded protein is CASSARQGSNNEQFF.